The 4 T cell receptor beta chains reported below all come from one sample, sequenced in a study of CD8 T cells in Susac syndrome (dated by TCRdb to about 2019). Library creation used the immunoSEQ multiplex PCR assay. RNA was extracted using the RNeasy kit, and about 0.5 to 1 ug of the RNA was reverse transcribed with random hexamers. TCRdb redid the processing of the public reads, applying fastp at Q25 and MiXCR, and retained in-frame beta chains. Rows merge per CDR3 protein into single entries with the most common DNA and genes. This sample has 350,000 to 550,000 distinct CDR3 sequences in its table, and around 85% of those were observed once. The ten largest clones capture about 0.12% of the sample. The sample was CD8+ T cells from PBMCs. The receptor set was obtained from a human donor with multiple sclerosis.

This chain joins TRBV18 and TRBJ2-3; D gene uncertain. Germline V gene sequence: CDR1 KGHSH, CDR2 LQKENI. The length of the CDR3 is 14 residues. Trimming pared 0 bases from V and 4 bases from J, leaving 8 bases between. CDR3 amino acids: CASSPPISADTQYF. For the CDR3, the DNA is TGTGCCAGCTCACCACCGATCTCCGCAGATACGCAGTATTTT.

V and J are TRBV4-1 and TRBJ1-1, with D hard to call. The CDR3 has 15 residues. Germline CDR1 and CDR2: MGHRA and YSYEKL. V was shortened by 1 base and J by 1 base, with 10 bases between the two germline ends. In DNA, the CDR3 is TGCGCCAGCAGCCAAGTGATCCGCCGGAACACTGAAGCTTTCTTT. This translates into CASSQVIRRNTEAFF.

This chain links TRBV29-1 with TRBJ2-1; D tentatively reads TRBD1 or TRBD2 (5 bases each). The CDR3 loop spans 13 amino acids. The V gene's germline CDR1 is SQVTM and CDR2 ANQGSEA. Trimming shortened V by 4 bases and J by 8 bases, and 15 bases separated the two germline ends. The CDR3 loop reads CSVVGENGYEQFF. The CDR3 DNA sequence: TGCAGCGTTGTGGGGGAGAATGGGTATGAGCAGTTCTTC.

Here the CDR3 reads CASIRIKYNEQFF. DNA for the CDR3: TGTGCCAGCATCCGCATCAAGTACAATGAGCAGTTCTTC. The chain employs TRBV2 and TRBJ2-1, with no clear D. The V gene's germline CDR1 is SNHLY and CDR2 FYNNEI. This CDR3 comprises 13 residues. Between the trimmed V and J ends, which lost 7 bases and 4 bases, there was a span of 11 bases.